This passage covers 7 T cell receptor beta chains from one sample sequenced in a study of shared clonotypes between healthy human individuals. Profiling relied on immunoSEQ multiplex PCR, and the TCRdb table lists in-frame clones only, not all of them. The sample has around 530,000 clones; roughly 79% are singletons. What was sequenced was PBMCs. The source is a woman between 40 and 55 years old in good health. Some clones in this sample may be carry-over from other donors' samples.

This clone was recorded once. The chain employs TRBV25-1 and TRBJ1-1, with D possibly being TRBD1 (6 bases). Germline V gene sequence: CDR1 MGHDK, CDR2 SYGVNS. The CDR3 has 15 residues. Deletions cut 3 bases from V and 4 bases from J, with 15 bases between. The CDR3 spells CASSEARGAGTEAFF. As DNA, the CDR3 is TGTGCCAGCAGTGAGGCTAGGGGGGCGGGCACTGAAGCTTTCTTT.

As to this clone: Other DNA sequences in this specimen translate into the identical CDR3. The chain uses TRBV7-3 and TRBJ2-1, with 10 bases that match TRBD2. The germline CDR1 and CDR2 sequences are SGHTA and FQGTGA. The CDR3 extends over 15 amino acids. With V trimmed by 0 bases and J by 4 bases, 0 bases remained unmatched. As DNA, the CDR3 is TGTGCCAGCAGCTTAACTAGCGGGAGGTACAATGAGCAGTTCTTC. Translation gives CASSLTSGRYNEQFF.

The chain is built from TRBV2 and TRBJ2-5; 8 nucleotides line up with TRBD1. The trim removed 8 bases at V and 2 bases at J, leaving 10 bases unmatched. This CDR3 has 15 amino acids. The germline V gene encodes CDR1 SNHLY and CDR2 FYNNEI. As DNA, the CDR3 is TGTGCCAGCGGCGACAGGGGCAGCCCGCAAGAGACCCAGTACTTC. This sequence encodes CASGDRGSPQETQYF.

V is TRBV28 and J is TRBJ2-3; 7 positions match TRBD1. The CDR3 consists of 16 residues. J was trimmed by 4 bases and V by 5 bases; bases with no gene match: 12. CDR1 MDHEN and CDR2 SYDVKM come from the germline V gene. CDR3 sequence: CASSLGQKMVSDTQYF. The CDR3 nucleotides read TGTGCCAGCAGTCTGGGACAGAAGATGGTGTCAGATACGCAGTATTTT.

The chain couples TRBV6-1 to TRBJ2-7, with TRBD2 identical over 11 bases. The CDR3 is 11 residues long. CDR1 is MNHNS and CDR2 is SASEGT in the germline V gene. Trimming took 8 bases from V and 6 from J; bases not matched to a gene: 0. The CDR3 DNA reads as TGTGCCAGCCTAGCGGGAGGCGAGCAGTACTTC. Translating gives CASLAGGEQYF.

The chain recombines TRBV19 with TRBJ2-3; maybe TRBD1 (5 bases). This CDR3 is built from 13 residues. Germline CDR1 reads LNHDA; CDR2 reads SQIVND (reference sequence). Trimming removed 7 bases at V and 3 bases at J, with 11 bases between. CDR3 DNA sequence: TGTGCCAGTACGGTCGCAGGGACAGATACGCAGTATTTT. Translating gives CASTVAGTDTQYF.

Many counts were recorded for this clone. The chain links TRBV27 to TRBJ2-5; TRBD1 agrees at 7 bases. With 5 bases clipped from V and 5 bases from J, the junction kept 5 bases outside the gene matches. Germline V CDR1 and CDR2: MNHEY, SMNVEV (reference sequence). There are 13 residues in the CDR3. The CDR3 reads CASSRQGSETQYF. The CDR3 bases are TGTGCCAGCAGTCGACAGGGTAGTGAGACCCAGTACTTC.